This T cell receptor beta chain was recorded in a study of blood T cell repertoires in COVID-19. Overall study: Samples came from the United States, Italy and Spain, spanning acute and convalescent COVID-19. The analysed material was cDNA or gDNA that came from T cells, B-cell-depleted T cells, or PBMCs.

Authors' processing steps: Reference gene primer amplification gave nucleated cell count estimates. The protocol was immunoSEQ multiplex PCR, while the TCRdb copy is restricted to in-frame clones and leaves out a portion. The DNA gave D and trimming, while V, J and clone size come from that table. This table has around 81,000 clones, about nine tenths appearing once. The CDR3 is 17 residues long. Sequenced input: peripheral blood. The rearrangement joins TRBV21-1 to TRBJ1-3; TRBD1 is the table's D call, not checked against the DNA. TRBV21-1 is a listed pseudogene. This clonotype originated in a woman aged 55-75 years with acute or convalescent COVID-19. CDR3 region: CASSKVRMHNSGNTIYF. DNA of the CDR3: TGTGCCAGCAGCAAGGTCAGAATGCACAACTCTGGAAACACCATATATTTT.